This T cell receptor beta chain was sequenced in a study of neoadjuvant anti-PD-1 for oral cavity cancer. Study at large: Most patients had three to four biweekly doses of 3 mg/kg nivolumab before resection. Around day 43, patients without progression received a fourth nivolumab dose before surgery. Study findings and constraints: Treg/Th17 ratio rose with pretreatment blood and fell with post-treatment tumor TCRbeta clonality.

Documented time point: after neoadjuvant nivolumab, at surgical resection. These newly diagnosed stage II-IVA oral cavity squamous cell carcinoma patients had no prior systemic or radiation treatment. Sequencing was performed with immunoSEQ multiplex PCR; in TCRdb, only in-frame clones are kept and a portion is missing. In the table there are under 2,500 clones, 59% of which are singletons. The V gene end was trimmed by 0 bases and the J gene end by 5 bases; junction bases not matched to a gene: 6. Germline CDR1 reads SGHNT; CDR2 reads YYREEE (reference sequence). The CDR3 contains 15 residues. By sample fraction, this clone is large. Its specificity is unknown.

This material consisted of tumor tissue, taken after nivolumab (anti-PD-1) treatment. The receptor comes from a person aged 40 to 85 with oral cavity squamous cell carcinoma. The chain employs TRBV5-4 and TRBJ2-5, with TRBD2 identical over 8 bases. In nucleotides, the CDR3 is TGTGCCAGCAGCTTGGGGACTAGCCTCGGGGAGACCCAGTACTTC. Residues: CASSLGTSLGETQYF.